These 24 T cell receptor beta chains share one sample of origin, sequenced in a study of blood T cell repertoires in COVID-19. Produced via immunoSEQ multiplex PCR; TCRdb's table is partial and in-frame only. This table has tens of thousands of clones, 80% to 90% appearing once. Sequencing was performed on peripheral blood. These TCRs come from a man in his sixties in a cohort sampled during active COVID-19.

Relative to its sample, this clone is medium-sized. One end of the junction is discordant with germline, which a read error may explain. CDR3: CASRFGVGTEAFF. CDR3 DNA sequence: TGTGCCAGCCGTTTCGGGGTGGGCACTGAAGCTTTCTTT. This chain connects TRBV12-3 or TRBV12-4 to TRBJ1-1; D gene unclear. This CDR3 region has 13 residues.

CDR3 amino acids: CASRPQGARGETQYF. The CDR3 region has the DNA TGTGCCAGCAGGCCCCAGGGGGCGCGGGGTGAGACCCAGTACTTC. This sequence joins TRBV28 and TRBJ2-5, with 8 bases matching TRBD1. This CDR3 has 15 residues. The V gene's germline CDR1 is MDHEN and CDR2 SYDVKM. V shed 6 bases, J shed 5 bases, and the junction held 11 bases outside the gene matches.

The V and J genes are TRBV4-1 and TRBJ2-1; no clear D. CDR3 length equals 14 residues. Trimming left V 0 bases short and J 2 bases short, with 5 bases between. Germline V CDR1 and CDR2: MGHRA, YSYEKL. CDR3 in DNA: TGCGCCAGCAGCCAAGATCGGGCCTACAATGAGCAGTTCTTC. Protein sequence: CASSQDRAYNEQFF.

This chain uses TRBV28 with TRBJ2-5; D may be TRBD1 (6 bases). CDR1 and CDR2 from the germline V gene are MDHEN and SYDVKM. This CDR3 contains 12 residues. V dropped 9 bases and J dropped 1 base, with 9 bases sitting between them. CDR3 DNA: TGTGCCAGTAGGGGGTTCCAAGAGACCCAGTACTTC. Amino acid sequence: CASRGFQETQYF.

The V call is TRBV4-2, the J call TRBJ2-7, with 7 bases fitting TRBD1. There are 15 residues in the CDR3. Trimming at V came to 0 bases and at J to 3 bases, leaving 5 bases not matched to a gene. Germline lookup yields CDR1 LGHNA and CDR2 YNFKEQ. The CDR3 region is CASSQEGQSHYEQYF. In nucleotides, the CDR3 is TGTGCCAGCAGCCAAGAGGGACAGAGTCACTACGAGCAGTACTTC.

The CDR3 spells CASSSTGGGTEAFF. In DNA, the CDR3 is TGTGCCAGCAGCTCTACAGGGGGTGGCACTGAAGCTTTCTTT. The rearrangement joins TRBV7-2 to TRBJ1-1; 8 bases line up with TRBD1. Germline V CDR1 and CDR2: SGHTA, FQGNSA. The V and J ends lost 4 bases and 4 bases, in that order; junction bases with no gene match: 5. CDR3 length equals 14 residues. The full variable domain, in which reference TRBV7-2 and TRBJ1-1 provide the parts outside the CDR3, is GAGVSQSPSNKVTEKGKDVELRCDPISGHTALYWYRQSLGQGLEFLIYFQGNSAPDKSGLPSDRFSAERTGGSVSTLTIQRTQQEDSAVYLCASSSTGGGTEAFFGQGTRLTVV.

This chain connects TRBV7-3 to TRBJ2-7; D unresolved. The CDR3 loop spans 15 amino acids. Trimming stripped 4 bases from V and 3 bases from J, with 16 bases between. Germline CDR1 SGHTA, CDR2 FQGTGA. The CDR3 DNA reads as TGTGCCAGCAGCTCAGGTCCCTCTACGATCTACGAGCAGTACTTC. It codes for CASSSGPSTIYEQYF.

This clone has a handful of counts. The J gene is TRBJ1-4, the V gene TRBV5-1; weak D call: TRBD1 (5 bases). This CDR3 spans 15 amino acids. The V gene lost 1 base and the J gene lost 7 bases, with 14 bases spanning the gap. The V gene's germline CDR1 is SGHRS and CDR2 YFSETQ. CDR3 residues: CASSLNWAGGEKLFF. In DNA, the CDR3 is TGCGCCAGCAGCTTGAATTGGGCCGGGGGTGAAAAACTGTTTTTT.

The rearrangement uses TRBV7-2 and TRBJ1-2, with D possibly matching TRBD1 (5 bases). The length of the CDR3 is 15 residues. In germline, CDR1 is SGHTA, CDR2 FQGNSA. V lost 2 bases and J lost 5, with 15 bases in between. CDR3 sequence: CASSLRQTPRYGYTF. For the CDR3, the DNA is TGTGCCAGCAGCTTACGACAGACCCCTCGGTATGGCTACACCTTC.

This clone was counted between two and nine times. The chain links TRBV11-1 to TRBJ2-7, with D possibly being TRBD1 (6 bases). This CDR3 is 12 amino acids long. The V and J ends lost 3 bases and 6 bases respectively, with 9 bases between them. Germline V CDR1 and CDR2: SGHAT, FQDESV (reference sequence). The CDR3 nucleotides read TGTGCCAGCAGCTTGGGGGCAGCCGAGCAGTACTTC. It codes for CASSLGAAEQYF.

The V gene is TRBV11-2, the J gene TRBJ1-6; D is unresolved. The CDR3 runs to 12 residues. Germline CDR1 reads SGHAT; CDR2 reads FQNNGV. The CDR3 DNA reads as TGTTCCACCCGGGATCTTAATTCACCCCTCCACTTT. As protein: CSTRDLNSPLHF. Together with reference TRBV11-2 and TRBJ1-6, the CDR3 gives the full variable domain: EAGVAQSPRYKIIEKRQSVAFWCNPISGHATLYWYQQILGQGPKLLIQFQNNGVVDDSQLPKDRFSAERLKGVDSTLKIQPAKLEDSAVYLCSTRDLNSPLHFGNGTRLTVT.

The chain joins TRBV28 to TRBJ2-3; 9 bases are a match to TRBD2. This CDR3 comprises 16 residues. Germline V CDR1 and CDR2: MDHEN, SYDVKM. Trimming took 3 bases from V and 7 from J; bases not matched to a gene: 11. CDR3 amino acids: CASSFGSSGTLNTQYF. For the CDR3, the DNA is TGTGCCAGCAGTTTTGGGTCTAGCGGGACGTTAAATACGCAGTATTTT.

J is TRBJ2-7 and V is TRBV6-5; D may be TRBD2 (7 bases). Trimming left V 6 bases short and J 5 bases short, with 17 bases between. The CDR3 consists of 14 residues. CDR1 and CDR2 from the germline V gene are MNHEY and SVGAGI. The CDR3 coding sequence is TGTGCCAGCAGACCCGGGGGAGGGGGGGACGAGCAGTACTTC. Translated, it gives CASRPGGGGDEQYF.

This clone has only a few counts. The chain couples TRBV3-1 (or the pseudogene TRBV3-2) to TRBJ1-3; TRBD1 is a possible D gene (5 bases). Trimming pared 1 base from V and 1 base from J, leaving 8 bases between. The CDR3 spans 15 residues. The germline V gene encodes CDR1 LGHDT and CDR2 YNNKEL (reference sequence). CDR3 sequence: CASSQGQGSGNTIYF. CDR3 nucleotides: TGTGCCAGCAGCCAAGGCCAGGGATCTGGAAACACCATATATTTT.

The chain employs TRBV19 and TRBJ2-5, with a possible D match to TRBD1 (7 bases). V lost 7 bases to trimming and J lost 5 bases, with 14 bases between them. CDR3 length: 13 residues. Germline V gene data show CDR1 as LNHDA and CDR2 as SQIVND (reference sequence). CDR3 region: CASTQGGVETQYF. Written as DNA, the CDR3 is TGTGCCAGTACCCAGGGGGGAGTGGAGACCCAGTACTTC.

The CDR3 protein is CASSVQRDRGLDTEAFF. The CDR3 DNA follows: TGTGCCAGCAGTGTCCAACGTGACAGGGGGCTTGACACTGAAGCTTTCTTT. V and J are TRBV6-4 and TRBJ1-1, with TRBD1 matching 10 bases. Per the germline V gene, CDR1 is MRHNA and CDR2 is SNTAGT. V shed 4 bases and J 3 bases; nucleotides not matched to a gene: 11. The CDR3 contains 17 residues.

The chain couples TRBV2 to TRBJ2-1, with no clear D. Germline lookup yields CDR1 SNHLY and CDR2 FYNNEI. V was cut by 5 bases and J by 2 bases, with 13 bases left in between. The CDR3 runs 15 residues. CDR3 sequence: CASSKSRPTYNEQFF. CDR3 bases: TGTGCCAGCAGTAAGTCCAGGCCTACCTACAATGAGCAGTTCTTC. Using reference TRBV2 and TRBJ2-1 for the parts outside the CDR3, the full variable domain is EPEVTQTPSHQVTQMGQEVILRCVPISNHLYFYWYRQILGQKVEFLVSFYNNEISEKSEIFDDQFSVERPDGSNFTLKIRSTKLEDSAMYFCASSKSRPTYNEQFFGPGTRLTVL.

The rearrangement uses TRBV19 and TRBJ2-4; weak D call: TRBD1 (6 bases). Germline values: CDR1 LNHDA, CDR2 SQIVND (reference sequence). V was trimmed by 3 bases and J by 1 base, leaving 13 bases between them. The CDR3 has 16 residues. The CDR3 loop reads CASSMAQGLAKNIQYF. The CDR3, as DNA: TGTGCCAGTAGTATGGCCCAGGGGTTGGCCAAAAACATTCAGTACTTC.

The J gene is TRBJ2-5, the V gene TRBV10-3; possible D gene TRBD2, 5 bases. CDR1 is ENHRY and CDR2 is SYGVKD in the germline V gene. CDR3 length equals 14 residues. Deletions cut 0 bases from V and 2 bases from J, with 7 bases between. CDR3 amino acids: CAISESPGQETQYF. The CDR3 DNA follows: TGTGCCATCAGTGAGTCGCCGGGGCAAGAGACCCAGTACTTC.

The rearrangement links TRBV11-2 to TRBJ2-1; D uncertain. Germline values: CDR1 SGHAT, CDR2 FQNNGV. CDR3 length: 13 residues. V lost 1 base, J lost 12 bases, and 13 bases lay in between. The CDR3 here is CASSLGPELWQFF. CDR3 bases: TGTGCCAGCAGCTTAGGTCCGGAGCTATGGCAGTTCTTC.

This chain joins TRBV6-6 and TRBJ2-7; D might be TRBD1 (6 bases). Trimming shortened V by 5 bases and J by 7 bases, and 21 bases separated the two germline ends. CDR3 length equals 15 residues. The germline V gene has CDR1 MNHNY and CDR2 SVGAGI (reference sequence). The CDR3 DNA follows: TGTGCCAGCAGTAGAGCCCCAGGGGTCGCCGGGGAGCAGTACTTC. Amino acid sequence: CASSRAPGVAGEQYF.

The chain employs TRBV10-2 and TRBJ2-7; D is unclear. CDR1 is WSHSY and CDR2 is SAAADI in the germline V gene. V lost 4 bases and J 2 bases, leaving 9 bases between the germline ends. The CDR3 covers 13 residues. CDR3 in amino acids: CASSAGRTYEQYF. Written as DNA, the CDR3 is TGCGCCAGCAGTGCAGGCAGAACCTACGAGCAGTACTTC.

V gene TRBV5-5 combines with J gene TRBJ2-3; TRBD1 agrees at 10 bases. Trimming at V came to 4 bases and at J to 0 bases, leaving 11 bases not matched to a gene. Per germline, CDR1 SGHKS and CDR2 YYEKEE (reference sequence). The CDR3 extends over 18 amino acids. The CDR3: CASSPRDRGWRSTDTQYF. The CDR3, as DNA: TGTGCCAGCAGCCCCCGGGACAGGGGATGGAGGAGCACAGATACGCAGTATTTT.

The chain combines TRBV3-1 (or the pseudogene TRBV3-2) with TRBJ1-1, with D unresolved. Germline V gene lookup returns CDR1 LGHDT and CDR2 YNNKEL (reference sequence). The CDR3 loop spans 14 amino acids. Trimming cost V 5 bases and J 1 base, with 11 bases left between them. CDR3 loop: CASSGSARNTEAFF. CDR3 nucleotides: TGTGCCAGCAGCGGCTCAGCGAGGAACACTGAAGCTTTCTTT.